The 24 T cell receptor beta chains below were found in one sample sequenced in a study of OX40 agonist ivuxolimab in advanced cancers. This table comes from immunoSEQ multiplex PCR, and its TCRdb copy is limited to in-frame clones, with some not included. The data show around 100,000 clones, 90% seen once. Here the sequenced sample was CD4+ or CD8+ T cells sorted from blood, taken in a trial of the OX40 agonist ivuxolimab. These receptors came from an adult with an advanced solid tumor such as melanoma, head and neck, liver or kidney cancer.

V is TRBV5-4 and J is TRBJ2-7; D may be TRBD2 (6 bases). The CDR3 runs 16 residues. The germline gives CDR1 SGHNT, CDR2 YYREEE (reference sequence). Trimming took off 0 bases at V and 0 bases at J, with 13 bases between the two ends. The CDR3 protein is CASSLGGWGLSYEQYF. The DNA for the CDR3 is TGTGCCAGCAGCTTGGGGGGATGGGGACTCTCCTACGAGCAGTACTTC.

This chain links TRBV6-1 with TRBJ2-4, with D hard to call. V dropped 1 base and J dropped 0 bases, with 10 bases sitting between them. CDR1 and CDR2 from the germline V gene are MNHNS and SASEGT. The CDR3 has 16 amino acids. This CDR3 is CASSEDPAIAKNIQYF. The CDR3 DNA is TGTGCCAGCAGTGAAGACCCCGCTATAGCCAAAAACATTCAGTACTTC.

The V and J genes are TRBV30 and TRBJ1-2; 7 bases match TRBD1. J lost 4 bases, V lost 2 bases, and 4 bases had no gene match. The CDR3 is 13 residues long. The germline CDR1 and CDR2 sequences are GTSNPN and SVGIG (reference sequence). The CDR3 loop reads CAWSLQGSYGYTF. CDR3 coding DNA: TGTGCCTGGAGTTTACAGGGGAGCTATGGCTACACCTTC.

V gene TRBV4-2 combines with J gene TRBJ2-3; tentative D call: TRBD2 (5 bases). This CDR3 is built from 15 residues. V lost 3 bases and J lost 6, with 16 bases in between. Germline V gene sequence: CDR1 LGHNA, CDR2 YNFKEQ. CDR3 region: CASSQIHEGYDTQYF. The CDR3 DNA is TGTGCCAGCAGCCAGATTCACGAGGGCTACGATACGCAGTATTTT.

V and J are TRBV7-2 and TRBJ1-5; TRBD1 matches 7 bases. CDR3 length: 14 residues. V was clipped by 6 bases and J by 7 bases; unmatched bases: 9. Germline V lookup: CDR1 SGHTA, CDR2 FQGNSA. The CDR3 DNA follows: TGTGCCAGCAGTCTAGGACGGGACAGACAGCCCCAGCATTTT. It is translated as CASSLGRDRQPQHF.

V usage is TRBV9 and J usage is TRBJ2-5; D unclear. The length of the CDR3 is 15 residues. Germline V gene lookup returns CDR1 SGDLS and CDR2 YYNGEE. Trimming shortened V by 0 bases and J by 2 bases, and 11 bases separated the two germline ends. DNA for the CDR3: TGTGCCAGCAGCGTAGGGGCATTCGGGCAAGAGACCCAGTACTTC. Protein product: CASSVGAFGQETQYF.

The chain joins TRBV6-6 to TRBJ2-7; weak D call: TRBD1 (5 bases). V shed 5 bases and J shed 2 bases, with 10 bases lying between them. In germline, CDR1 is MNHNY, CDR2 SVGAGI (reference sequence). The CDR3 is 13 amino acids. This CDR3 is CASSIDSAYEQYF. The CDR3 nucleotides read TGTGCCAGCAGTATAGACAGTGCCTACGAGCAGTACTTC.

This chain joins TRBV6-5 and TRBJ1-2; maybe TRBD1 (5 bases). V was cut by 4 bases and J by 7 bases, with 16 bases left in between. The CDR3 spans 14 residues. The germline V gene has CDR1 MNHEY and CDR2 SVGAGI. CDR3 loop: CASSSTSGRGGYTF. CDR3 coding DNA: TGTGCCAGCAGTTCCACCTCGGGGCGTGGTGGCTACACCTTC.

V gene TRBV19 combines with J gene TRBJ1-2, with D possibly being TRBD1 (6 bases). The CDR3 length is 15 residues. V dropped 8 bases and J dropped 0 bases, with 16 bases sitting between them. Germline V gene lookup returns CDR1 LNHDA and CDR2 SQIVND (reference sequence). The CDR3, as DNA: TGTGCCAGTTCACAGGGTATAGGAGCTAACTATGGCTACACCTTC. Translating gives CASSQGIGANYGYTF.

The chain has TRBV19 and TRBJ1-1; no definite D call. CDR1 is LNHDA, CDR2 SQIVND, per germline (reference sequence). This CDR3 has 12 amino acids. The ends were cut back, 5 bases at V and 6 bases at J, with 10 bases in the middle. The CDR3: CASSFDGAEAFF. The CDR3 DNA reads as TGTGCCAGTAGTTTCGACGGAGCTGAAGCTTTCTTT.

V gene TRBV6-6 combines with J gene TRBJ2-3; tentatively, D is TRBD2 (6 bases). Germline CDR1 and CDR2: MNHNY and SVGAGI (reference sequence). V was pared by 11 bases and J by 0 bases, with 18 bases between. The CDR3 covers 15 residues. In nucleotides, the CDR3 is TGTGCCCTTATTAGGACTAACCCTAGCACAGATACGCAGTATTTT. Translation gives CALIRTNPSTDTQYF.

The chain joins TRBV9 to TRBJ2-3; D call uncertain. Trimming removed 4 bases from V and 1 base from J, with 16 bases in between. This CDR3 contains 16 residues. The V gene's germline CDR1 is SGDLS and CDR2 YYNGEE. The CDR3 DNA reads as TGTGCCAGCAGCCACCAAATTCGGGTGGGCACAGATACGCAGTATTTT. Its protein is CASSHQIRVGTDTQYF. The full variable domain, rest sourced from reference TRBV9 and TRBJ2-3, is DSGVTQTPKHLITATGQRVTLRCSPRSGDLSVYWYQQSLDQGLQFLIQYYNGEERAKGNILERFSAQQFPDLHSELNLSSLELGDSALYFCASSHQIRVGTDTQYFGPGTRLTVL.

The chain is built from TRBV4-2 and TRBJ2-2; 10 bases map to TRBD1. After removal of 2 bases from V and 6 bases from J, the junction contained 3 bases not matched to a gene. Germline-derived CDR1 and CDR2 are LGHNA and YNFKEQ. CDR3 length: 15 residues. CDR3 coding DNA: TGTGCCAGCAGCCAAACGACAGGGGGCTCCGGGGAGCTGTTTTTT. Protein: CASSQTTGGSGELFF.

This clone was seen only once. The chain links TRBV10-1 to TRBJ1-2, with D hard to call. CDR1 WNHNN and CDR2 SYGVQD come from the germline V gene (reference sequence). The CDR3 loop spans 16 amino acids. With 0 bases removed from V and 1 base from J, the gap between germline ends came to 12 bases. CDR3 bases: TGCGCCAGCAGTGAGTCGAATTCCAGTTATAACTATGGCTACACCTTC. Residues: CASSESNSSYNYGYTF.

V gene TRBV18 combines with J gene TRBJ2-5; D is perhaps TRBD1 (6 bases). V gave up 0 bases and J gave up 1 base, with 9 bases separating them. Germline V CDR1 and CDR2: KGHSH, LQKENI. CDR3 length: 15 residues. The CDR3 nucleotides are TGTGCCAGCTCACCACCGGGACATAGCCAAGAGACCCAGTACTTC. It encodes CASSPPGHSQETQYF.

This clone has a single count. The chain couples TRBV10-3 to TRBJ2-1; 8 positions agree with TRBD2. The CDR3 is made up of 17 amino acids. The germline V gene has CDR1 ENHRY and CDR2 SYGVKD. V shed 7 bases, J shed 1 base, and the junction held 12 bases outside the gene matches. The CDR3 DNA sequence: TGTGCCATCAAACCAGGGTTGGCGGGGGGTTCCTACAATGAGCAGTTCTTC. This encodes CAIKPGLAGGSYNEQFF.

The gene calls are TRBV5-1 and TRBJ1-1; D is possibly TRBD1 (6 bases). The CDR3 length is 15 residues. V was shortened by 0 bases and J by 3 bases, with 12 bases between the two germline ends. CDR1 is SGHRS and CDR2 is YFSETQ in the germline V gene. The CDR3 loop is CASSLGTGYDTEAFF. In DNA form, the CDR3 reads TGCGCCAGCAGCTTGGGTACAGGGTATGACACTGAAGCTTTCTTT.

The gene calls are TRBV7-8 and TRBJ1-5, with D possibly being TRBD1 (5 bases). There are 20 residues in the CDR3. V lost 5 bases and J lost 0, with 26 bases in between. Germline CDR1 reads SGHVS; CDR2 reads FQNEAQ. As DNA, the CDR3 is TGTGCCAGCAGCCGGATAAGGTCCGGGGCGTTAGATTATAGCAATCAGCCCCAGCATTTT. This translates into CASSRIRSGALDYSNQPQHF.

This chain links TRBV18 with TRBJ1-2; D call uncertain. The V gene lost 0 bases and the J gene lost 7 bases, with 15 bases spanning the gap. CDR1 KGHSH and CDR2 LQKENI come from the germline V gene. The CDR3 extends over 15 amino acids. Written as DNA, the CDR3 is TGTGCCAGCTCACCACCGTCGGCCCCCGAGGCTGGCTACACCTTC. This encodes CASSPPSAPEAGYTF. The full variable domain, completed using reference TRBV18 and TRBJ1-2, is NAGVMQNPRHLVRRRGQEARLRCSPMKGHSHVYWYRQLPEEGLKFMVYLQKENIIDESGMPKERFSAEFPKEGPSILRIQQVVRGDSAAYFCASSPPSAPEAGYTFGSGTRLTVV.

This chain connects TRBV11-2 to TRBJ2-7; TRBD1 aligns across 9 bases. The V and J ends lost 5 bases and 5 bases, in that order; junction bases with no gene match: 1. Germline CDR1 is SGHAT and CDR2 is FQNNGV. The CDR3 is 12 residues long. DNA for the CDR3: TGTGCCAGCAGCAGGACAGGGGACGAGCAGTACTTC. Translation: CASSRTGDEQYF.

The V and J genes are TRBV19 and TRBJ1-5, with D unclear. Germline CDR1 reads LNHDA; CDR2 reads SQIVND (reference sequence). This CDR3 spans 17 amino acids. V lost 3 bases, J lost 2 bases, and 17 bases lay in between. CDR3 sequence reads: CASSIRRNSLGNQPQHF. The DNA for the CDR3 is TGTGCCAGTAGTATTCGCAGGAATTCGCTAGGCAATCAGCCCCAGCATTTT. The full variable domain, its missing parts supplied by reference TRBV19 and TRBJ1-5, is DGGITQSPKYLFRKEGQNVTLSCEQNLNHDAMYWYRQDPGQGLRLIYYSQIVNDFQKGDIAEGYSVSREKKESFPLTVTSAQKNPTAFYLCASSIRRNSLGNQPQHFGDGTRLSIL.

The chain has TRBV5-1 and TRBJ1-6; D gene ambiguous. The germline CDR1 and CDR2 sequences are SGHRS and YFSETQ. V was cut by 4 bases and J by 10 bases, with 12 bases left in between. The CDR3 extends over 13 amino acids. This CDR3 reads CASSVDGGSPLHF. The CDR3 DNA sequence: TGCGCCAGCAGCGTGGACGGCGGATCACCCCTCCACTTT.

The CDR3, as DNA: TGTGCCAGCAGTTCTACAGGGACAGGGGTCTCCTACGAGCAGTACTTC. It is translated as CASSSTGTGVSYEQYF. The genes are TRBV6-6 and TRBJ2-7, with 10 nucleotides matching TRBD1. The CDR3 is 16 amino acids. Trimming cost V 4 bases and J 0 bases; bases outside gene matches: 6. In germline, CDR1 is MNHNY, CDR2 SVGAGI (reference sequence).

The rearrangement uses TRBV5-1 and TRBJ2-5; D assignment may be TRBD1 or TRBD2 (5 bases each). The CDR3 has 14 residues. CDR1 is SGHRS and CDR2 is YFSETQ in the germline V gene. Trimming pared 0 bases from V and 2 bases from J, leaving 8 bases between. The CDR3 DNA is TGCGCCAGCAGCTTGGGGGGACGGCAAGAGACCCAGTACTTC. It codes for CASSLGGRQETQYF.